The 18 T cell receptor beta chains below were found in one sample sequenced in a study of T cell repertoires in cytomegalovirus infection. Their recognized antigens are unknown. TCRdb itself ran the reads through MiXCR, one entry per CDR3 protein. The sample consists of about 310,000 distinct CDR3 sequences, approximately 25% of them appearing once. This material consisted of cultured PBMCs, taken from culture after CMV antigen stimulation. The receptors shown here come from a human donor in good health (CMV status not recorded). Some clones in this sample may be carry-over from other donors' samples.

A single count supports this clonotype. This may be a read error: a much more frequent sequence differs by one nucleotide. Written as DNA, the CDR3 is TGTGCCAGCAGCCTCAGCGGGGGAGCCAAAAACAATCAGTACTTC. This gives the protein CASSLSGGAKNNQYF. This chain joins TRBV7-8 and TRBJ2-4, with TRBD2 matching over 8 bases. This CDR3 contains 15 residues. Germline lookup yields CDR1 SGHVS and CDR2 FQNEAQ.

This clonotype turned up a few times. The genes are TRBV7-2 and TRBJ2-2; 7 nucleotides align to TRBD1. This CDR3 has 18 amino acids. V was clipped by 3 bases and J by 0 bases; unmatched bases: 10. From germline, CDR1 is SGHTA and CDR2 FQGNSA. CDR3 loop: CASSLLGQERPNTGELFF. CDR3 nucleotides: TGTGCCAGCAGCTTGTTAGGACAGGAGCGACCGAACACCGGGGAGCTGTTTTTT.

This clonotype was detected a few times. The rearrangement joins TRBV7-2 to TRBJ2-2; D might be TRBD2 (6 bases). Trimming left V 2 bases short and J 4 bases short, with 8 bases between. CDR3 length: 14 residues. Germline CDR1 SGHTA, CDR2 FQGNSA. DNA for the CDR3: TGTGCCAGCAGCTTAAACGGGGGCACCGGGGAGCTGTTTTTT. It encodes CASSLNGGTGELFF. Full variable domain (outside the CDR3, taken from reference TRBV7-2 and TRBJ2-2): GAGVSQSPSNKVTEKGKDVELRCDPISGHTALYWYRQSLGQGLEFLIYFQGNSAPDKSGLPSDRFSAERTGGSVSTLTIQRTQQEDSAVYLCASSLNGGTGELFFGEGSRLTVL.

About this clonotype itself: A much larger clone sits a single nucleotide away, making a read error possible. This chain connects TRBV5-4 to TRBJ2-5; the match to TRBD2 covers 9 bases. Germline values: CDR1 SGHNT, CDR2 YYREEE (reference sequence). The CDR3 is 16 amino acids. The CDR3 spells CDSSFSTSGWGETQYF. CDR3 DNA sequence: TGTGACAGCAGCTTTTCGACTAGCGGATGGGGGGAGACCCAGTACTTC.

Concerning this clonotype: The junction departs from germline at one end; a sequencing error may be responsible. V gene TRBV5-1 combines with J gene TRBJ2-2, with 11 bases that match TRBD1. Per the germline V gene, CDR1 is SGHRS and CDR2 is YFSETQ. The CDR3 has 17 residues. The CDR3 sequence is CVSSRTGGAWGTGELFF. The DNA for the CDR3 is TGCGTCAGCAGCAGGACAGGGGGCGCGTGGGGCACCGGGGAGCTGTTTTTT. Combining the CDR3 with reference TRBV5-1 and TRBJ2-2 gives the whole variable domain KAGVTQTPRYLIKTRGQQVTLSCSPISGHRSVSWYQQTPGQGLQFLFEYFSETQRNKGNFPGRFSGRQFSNSRSEMNVSTLELGDSALYLCVSSRTGGAWGTGELFFGEGSRLTVL.

This clonotype was recorded a few times. V gene TRBV6-2 or TRBV6-3 combines with J gene TRBJ2-7, with 7 positions matching TRBD2. Looked up from germline, CDR1 is MNHEY and CDR2 is SVGEGT. V lost 5 bases and J lost 3; bases outside the gene matches: 10. The CDR3 has 15 amino acids. For the CDR3, the DNA is TGTGCCAGCAGTGACGGGGCTAGCGGTAACTACGAGCAGTACTTC. Translated, it gives CASSDGASGNYEQYF.

A few counts support this clonotype. J is TRBJ1-1 and V is TRBV13; D may be TRBD1 (6 bases). The CDR3 consists of 15 residues. The V gene's germline CDR1 is PRHDT and CDR2 FYEKMQ (reference sequence). The V and J ends lost 3 bases and 8 bases respectively, with 19 bases between them. The CDR3 DNA is TGTGCCAGCAGCTTTTTCCCCCTTGGAGGGACAGAAGCTTTCTTT. It translates to CASSFFPLGGTEAFF.

Only a few counts were recorded for this clonotype. This rearrangement joins TRBV25-1 to TRBJ1-1; D gene ambiguous. Deletions cut 6 bases from V and 3 bases from J, with 5 bases between. Germline V gene data show CDR1 as MGHDK and CDR2 as SYGVNS. The CDR3 consists of 11 residues. Here the CDR3 reads CASRGYTEAFF. CDR3 sequence (DNA): TGTGCCAGCAGGGGTTACACTGAAGCTTTCTTT.

A few counts support this clonotype. This chain connects TRBV19 to TRBJ2-4; no firm D call. Trimming cost V 10 bases and J 3 bases, with 19 bases left between them. Germline lookup yields CDR1 LNHDA and CDR2 SQIVND (reference sequence). The CDR3 runs to 15 residues. CDR3 coding DNA: TGTGCCAAGTTACGTCGCCGTCGATACAAAAACATTCAGTACTTC. Amino acid sequence: CAKLRRRRYKNIQYF.

At least ten counts were recorded for this clonotype. This chain links TRBV7-9 with TRBJ2-1, with D tentatively TRBD2 (6 bases). Germline V gene sequence: CDR1 SEHNR, CDR2 FQNEAQ (reference sequence). The CDR3 consists of 14 residues. Trimming stripped 6 bases from V and 7 bases from J, with 16 bases between. This chain's CDR3 is CASSRLEGWNEQFF. DNA for the CDR3: TGTGCCAGCAGTCGACTAGAAGGGTGGAATGAGCAGTTCTTC.

As regards this clonotype: A read error may account for a junction end that differs from germline. The rearrangement links TRBV7-7 to TRBJ2-1; 8 nucleotides align to TRBD2. Germline V CDR1 and CDR2: SSHAT, FNYEAQ (reference sequence). CDR3 size: 13 residues. The CDR3 reads CASSSGTRNEQFF. As DNA, the CDR3 is TGTGCTAGCAGCTCCGGGACTAGAAATGAGCAGTTCTTC.

The chain couples TRBV6-1 to TRBJ1-5, with no clear D. The CDR3 consists of 14 residues. CDR1 and CDR2 (germline): MNHNS, SASEGT. V lost 2 bases to trimming and J lost 3 bases, with 8 bases between them. CDR3 nucleotide sequence: TGTGCCAGCAGTGAAAATAGATACAATCAGCCCCAGCATTTT. Translation gives CASSENRYNQPQHF.

This clonotype was seen a few times. The chain links TRBV28 to TRBJ2-2; D unclear. Germline CDR1 reads MDHEN; CDR2 reads SYDVKM. V was clipped by 2 bases and J by 5 bases, with 9 bases between them. The length of the CDR3 is 14 residues. As DNA, the CDR3 is TGTGCCAGCAGTTTAGGATGGGGAACCGGGGAGCTGTTTTTT. Residues: CASSLGWGTGELFF.

As to this clonotype: Since a much larger clone is just one base distant, this may be a read error. The CDR3 region has the DNA TGTGCCAACAGCCCAGGACAGGCGGCAGATACGCAGTATTTT. This sequence encodes CANSPGQAADTQYF. The rearrangement links TRBV7-6 to TRBJ2-3; TRBD1 agrees at 7 bases. Germline V CDR1 and CDR2: SGHVS, FNYEAQ. The CDR3 totals 14 residues.

The gene calls are TRBV19 and TRBJ1-1, with 7 bases fitting TRBD1. The CDR3 spans 13 residues. After removal of 7 bases from V and 5 bases from J, the junction contained 7 bases not matched to a gene. Germline V lookup: CDR1 LNHDA, CDR2 SQIVND (reference sequence). The CDR3 DNA is TGTGCCAGTATCCCGACAGGGAGGACTGAAGCTTTCTTT. Translated: CASIPTGRTEAFF.

The sample holds a few counts of this clonotype. V gene TRBV7-2 combines with J gene TRBJ2-1, with 11 nucleotides matching TRBD2. Germline CDR1 reads SGHTA; CDR2 reads FQGNSA. J was trimmed by 8 bases and V by 6 bases; bases with no gene match: 6. The CDR3 covers 14 residues. CDR3 nucleotides: TGTGCCAGCAGACATAGCGGGAGGGTGTATGAGCAGTTCTTC. Protein: CASRHSGRVYEQFF.

The chain links TRBV5-4 to TRBJ2-3; 13 bases match TRBD2. Germline loops: CDR1 SGHNT, CDR2 YYREEE (reference sequence). The junction had 3 bases not matched to a gene; V was cut back by 2 bases and J by 3 bases. CDR3 length: 16 residues. The CDR3 DNA follows: TGTGCCAGCAGCTTCCCGGGACTAGCGGGAACAGATACGCAGTATTTT. Amino acid sequence: CASSFPGLAGTDTQYF.

The chain links TRBV20-1 to TRBJ2-7; 10 positions agree with TRBD2. J lost 2 bases, V lost 3 bases, and 10 bases had no gene match. Germline-derived CDR1 and CDR2 are DFQATT and SNEGSKA (reference sequence). This CDR3 contains 16 residues. In DNA, the CDR3 is TGCAGTGCTAGTCGAGCGGGAGGGTCCCATCCCTACGAGCAGTACGTC. Translated, it gives CSASRAGGSHPYEQYV.